A single sample is the source of the 28 T cell receptor beta chains below, sequenced in a study of T cells in Graves' hyperthyroidism and ophthalmopathy. Researchers took RNA transcripts and amplified the TCR beta CDR3 regions from them. Initially, a first-round RT-PCR of the TCR CDR3 employed the HTBI primer set. TCRdb called the multiplex PCR reads again in MiXCR, with one record for every CDR3 protein. The repertoire has about 380,000 distinct CDR3 sequences, around 13% of them found once; the top ten carry approximately 9.9%. Material: blood. These receptors were obtained from a woman in her sixties or seventies with Graves' hyperthyroidism.

This clonotype was seen at least ten times. The chain has TRBV11-3 and TRBJ2-7; TRBD2 matches at 7 bases. This CDR3 contains 14 residues. CDR1 is SGHNT and CDR2 is YENEEA in the germline V gene. V gave up 4 bases and J gave up 1 base; unmatched junction bases: 4. This CDR3 is CASSSEGGSYEQYF. CDR3 coding DNA: TGTGCCAGCAGCTCGGAGGGAGGGTCCTACGAGCAGTACTTC. Using reference TRBV11-3 and TRBJ2-7 for the parts outside the CDR3, the full variable domain is EAGVVQSPRYKIIEKKQPVAFWCNPISGHNTLYWYLQNLGQGPELLIRYENEEAVDDSQLPKDRFSAERLKGVDSTLKIQPAELGDSAVYLCASSSEGGSYEQYFGPGTRLTVT.

This clonotype was seen ten or more times. The rearrangement uses TRBV5-1 and TRBJ2-1, with unresolved D. CDR1 is SGHRS, CDR2 YFSETQ, per germline. The CDR3 consists of 13 residues. Trimming removed 3 bases at V and 10 bases at J, with 14 bases between. The CDR3 DNA follows: TGCGCCAGCAGCTCCCGACCCGTCAGAGAGCAGTTCTTC. Encoded protein: CASSSRPVREQFF.

Many counts were recorded for this clonotype. The chain carries TRBV2 and TRBJ2-1, with 9 bases identical to TRBD2. CDR1 and CDR2 from the germline V gene are SNHLY and FYNNEI. The CDR3 loop spans 14 amino acids. V gave up 9 bases and J gave up 4 bases; unmatched junction bases: 7. CDR3 residues: CASLGLAQYNEQFF. As DNA, the CDR3 is TGTGCCAGTTTGGGACTAGCCCAGTACAATGAGCAGTTCTTC.

This clonotype was counted many times. The genes are TRBV3-1 and TRBJ2-7; tentatively, D is TRBD2 (6 bases). CDR1 and CDR2 (germline): LGHDT, YNNKEL (reference sequence). The CDR3 consists of 14 residues. The germline V and J ends were trimmed by 2 bases and 6 bases, with 14 bases remaining between them. CDR3 nucleotides: TGTGCCAGCAGCCAATCTACCGGGAGTCTCGAGCAGTACTTC. This translates into CASSQSTGSLEQYF.

This clonotype occurred many times. The chain is built from TRBV18 and TRBJ2-1; the D gene is possibly TRBD2 (6 bases). CDR3 size: 13 residues. V was shortened by 5 bases and J by 2 bases, with 7 bases between the two germline ends. Germline V lookup: CDR1 KGHSH, CDR2 LQKENI. CDR3 residues: CASSGTAYNEQFF. The CDR3 DNA reads TGTGCCAGCTCAGGGACTGCCTACAATGAGCAGTTCTTC.

This clonotype showed up many times. The genes are TRBV18 and TRBJ2-5; D might be TRBD2 (5 bases). The CDR3 has 14 residues. Germline CDR1 and CDR2: KGHSH and LQKENI. Trimming took off 2 bases at V and 2 bases at J, with 9 bases between the two ends. CDR3 loop: CASSPTTTQETQYF. The DNA of the CDR3 is TGTGCCAGCTCACCAACGACTACGCAAGAGACCCAGTACTTC.

The CDR3 region has the DNA TGCAGCGTTGGAGGAATTTTAAGGGTCGCCTCGGGACAGGGCGACGAGCAGTACTTC. Amino acid sequence: CSVGGILRVASGQGDEQYF. The rearrangement joins TRBV29-1 to TRBJ2-7; 9 bases are a match to TRBD1. With 4 bases clipped from V and 5 bases from J, the junction kept 24 bases outside the gene matches. The CDR3 runs 19 residues. In germline, CDR1 is SQVTM, CDR2 ANQGSEA.

The chain is built from TRBV7-9 and TRBJ1-2; perhaps TRBD1 as D (5 bases). This CDR3 has 16 amino acids. V dropped 1 base and J dropped 4 bases, with 16 bases sitting between them. Germline loops: CDR1 SEHNR, CDR2 FQNEAQ (reference sequence). Written as DNA, the CDR3 is TGTGCCAGCAGCTTAGGGGACTCCTATTCCCCCTATGGCTACACCTTC. As protein: CASSLGDSYSPYGYTF.

The chain couples TRBV7-2 to TRBJ1-4, with TRBD1 matching over 9 bases. J lost 8 bases, V lost 4 bases, and 2 bases had no gene match. Per germline, CDR1 SGHTA and CDR2 FQGNSA. This CDR3 has 13 residues. CDR3 bases: TGTGCCAGCAGCTCCGGGACAGGGGAAAAACTGTTTTTT. Residues: CASSSGTGEKLFF.

This clonotype was counted at least ten times. The V gene is TRBV6-2 or TRBV6-3, the J gene TRBJ2-5; D is perhaps TRBD1 or TRBD2 (7 bases each). The CDR3 has 14 amino acids. Germline assignment: CDR1 MNHEY and CDR2 SVGEGT. The ends were cut back, 6 bases at V and 5 bases at J, with 16 bases in the middle. This chain's CDR3 is CASRPGGGQETQYF. The CDR3 DNA is TGTGCCAGCAGGCCCGGCGGGGGACAGGAGACCCAGTACTTC.

About this clonotype: At one end the junction does not follow the germline gene, possibly because of a read error. The chain combines TRBV20-1 with TRBJ1-5; 7 bases are shared with TRBD1. Germline values: CDR1 DFQATT, CDR2 SNEGSKA (reference sequence). There are 17 residues in the CDR3. CDR3 nucleotides: TGCAGTGCCAACAGCGCGGGGACAGACTATAGCAATCAGCCCCGGCATTTT. Translating gives CSANSAGTDYSNQPRHF.

This clonotype was found many times. As DNA, the CDR3 is TGCAGTGCTACCCCCCCGGGACAGGGCTCCGAGCAGTACTTC. It codes for CSATPPGQGSEQYF. The gene calls are TRBV20-1 and TRBJ2-7, with 9 bases aligning to TRBD1. The CDR3 is made up of 14 amino acids. Germline CDR1 reads DFQATT; CDR2 reads SNEGSKA (reference sequence). V shed 4 bases, J shed 6 bases, and the junction held 10 bases outside the gene matches.

This clonotype was counted only a few times. The J gene is TRBJ2-7, the V gene TRBV6-1; D gene ambiguous. The CDR3 totals 14 residues. Germline assignment: CDR1 MNHNS and CDR2 SASEGT. Trimming pared 7 bases from V and 7 bases from J, leaving 20 bases between. CDR3: CASMKETLLREQYF. The CDR3 DNA follows: TGTGCCAGCATGAAAGAAACCCTCCTGCGGGAGCAGTACTTC.

This clonotype was seen many times. This chain joins TRBV24-1 and TRBJ1-2, with D possibly TRBD1 on 5 matching bases. The ends were cut back, 2 bases at V and 4 bases at J, with 10 bases in the middle. Germline V gives CDR1 KGHDR, CDR2 SFDVKD. The CDR3 is 14 amino acids. The CDR3 region has the DNA TGTGCCACCAGTGATTCGGGGCTTCGCTATGGCTACACCTTC. This codes for CATSDSGLRYGYTF.

This clonotype was seen many times. The chain is built from TRBV9 and TRBJ1-1; D gene uncertain. Germline V CDR1 and CDR2: SGDLS, YYNGEE. The CDR3 contains 12 residues. Trimming shortened V by 3 bases and J by 2 bases, and 5 bases separated the two germline ends. CDR3 coding DNA: TGTGCCAGCAGCGGGGATAACACTGAAGCTTTCTTT. Protein product: CASSGDNTEAFF.

This clonotype was seen at least ten times. The V and J genes are TRBV6-1 and TRBJ1-1; 7 positions match TRBD1. The V gene end was trimmed by 6 bases and the J gene end by 1 base; junction bases not matched to a gene: 5. Germline assignment: CDR1 MNHNS and CDR2 SASEGT. The CDR3 contains 14 residues. CDR3 region: CASRTTGENTEAFF. CDR3 in DNA: TGTGCCAGCAGAACAACAGGGGAGAACACTGAAGCTTTCTTT.

This clonotype was seen ten or more times. The chain is built from TRBV3-1 and TRBJ2-3; D could derive from TRBD1 or TRBD2 (5 bases each). This CDR3 has 16 amino acids. V was clipped by 5 bases and J by 2 bases, with 17 bases between them. The germline V gene has CDR1 LGHDT and CDR2 YNNKEL (reference sequence). This chain's CDR3 is CASSSTWRGDTDTQYF. The CDR3 region has the DNA TGTGCCAGCAGCTCAACGTGGAGAGGGGACACAGATACGCAGTATTTT.

There are many counts of this clonotype. The V gene is TRBV2, the J gene TRBJ2-2, with 7 nucleotides matching TRBD1. Germline assignment: CDR1 SNHLY and CDR2 FYNNEI. The CDR3 loop spans 17 amino acids. V was clipped by 7 bases and J by 2 bases; unmatched bases: 13. The CDR3 coding sequence is TGTGCCAGCAATGGTCTGACCGGGACAGCTAACACCGGGGAGCTGTTTTTT. This codes for CASNGLTGTANTGELFF.

This clonotype was observed at least ten times. V gene TRBV12-3 or TRBV12-4 combines with J gene TRBJ2-7; D gene ambiguous. This CDR3 spans 13 amino acids. The V end was cut by 8 bases, the J end by 1 base, with 12 bases between. The CDR3 loop reads CASGKTASYEQYF. The CDR3 DNA reads TGTGCCAGCGGGAAGACTGCATCCTACGAGCAGTACTTC.

In regard to this clonotype: A read error may explain this, as a much larger clone is one base away. V usage is TRBV27 and J usage is TRBJ2-7; a weak D match, TRBD1 (6 bases). The DNA end favors TRBJ2-1, so the J call may be wrong. Germline V gene data show CDR1 as MNHEY and CDR2 as SMNVEV (reference sequence). The CDR3 runs to 14 residues. The CDR3: CASSFLGASYEQFF. The CDR3 DNA follows: TGTGCCAGCAGTTTCCTGGGGGCGTCCTACGAGCAGTTCTTC.

This clonotype was detected many times. The chain joins TRBV3-1 to TRBJ1-4; D uncertain. The CDR3 extends over 15 amino acids. Germline-derived CDR1 and CDR2 are LGHDT and YNNKEL (reference sequence). V was pared by 1 base and J by 2 bases, with 8 bases between. The CDR3 sequence is CASSQARGTNEKLFF. DNA of the CDR3: TGTGCCAGCAGCCAAGCGAGAGGGACTAATGAAAAACTGTTTTTT.

This clonotype was counted a few times. The V call is TRBV7-8, the J call TRBJ1-2; 7 nucleotides align to TRBD1. The V gene's germline CDR1 is SGHVS and CDR2 FQNEAQ. V shed 5 bases and J 2 bases; nucleotides not matched to a gene: 5. There are 14 residues in the CDR3. As DNA, the CDR3 is TGTGCCAGCAGCCAGGGGGGGGGGAACTATGGCTACACCTTC. It specifies CASSQGGGNYGYTF.

This clonotype was detected many times. This rearrangement joins TRBV2 to TRBJ2-5, with a tentative D call TRBD2 (5 bases). This CDR3 has 14 amino acids. Trimming removed 7 bases from V and 2 bases from J, with 14 bases in between. The V gene's germline CDR1 is SNHLY and CDR2 FYNNEI. CDR3 sequence reads: CASNPEAGQETQYF. CDR3 bases: TGTGCCAGCAACCCCGAGGCGGGTCAAGAGACCCAGTACTTC. Looking up the rest from reference TRBV2 and TRBJ2-5 gives the full variable domain: EPEVTQTPSHQVTQMGQEVILRCVPISNHLYFYWYRQILGQKVEFLVSFYNNEISEKSEIFDDQFSVERPDGSNFTLKIRSTKLEDSAMYFCASNPEAGQETQYFGPGTRLLVL.

This clonotype was recorded many times. The chain uses TRBV12-3 or TRBV12-4 and TRBJ2-5, with 10 positions matching TRBD2. This CDR3 comprises 15 residues. V lost 6 bases and J lost 3; bases outside the gene matches: 7. The CDR3 region has the DNA TGTGCCAGCAGCATGGGGCTAGCGGGGGAAGAGACCCAGTACTTC. Protein sequence: CASSMGLAGEETQYF.

As regards this clonotype: This may come from a read error, since a much larger clone is one base off. The rearrangement uses TRBV29-1 and TRBJ1-2; no firm D call. Trimming cost V 0 bases and J 0 bases, with 23 bases left between them. Germline values: CDR1 SQVTM, CDR2 ANQGSEA. The CDR3 length is 19 residues. CDR3 in amino acids: CSVEDPRPIQDPSNYGYTF. Here the CDR3 DNA reads TGCAGCGTTGAAGACCCCCGACCTATCCAGGACCCCTCTAACTATGGCTACACCTTC.

This clonotype was counted between two and nine times. The chain links TRBV27 to TRBJ2-3; maybe TRBD1 (5 bases). V was shortened by 2 bases and J by 0 bases, with 12 bases between the two germline ends. The length of the CDR3 is 16 residues. Per germline, CDR1 MNHEY and CDR2 SMNVEV (reference sequence). CDR3 in amino acids: CASSLRYRQSTDTQYF. DNA for the CDR3: TGTGCCAGCAGTTTAAGGTACCGACAGAGCACAGATACGCAGTATTTT.

The chain combines TRBV20-1 with TRBJ2-2; 7 nucleotides line up with TRBD1. Trimming at V came to 0 bases and at J to 6 bases, leaving 10 bases not matched to a gene. The CDR3 runs to 16 residues. Germline V gives CDR1 DFQATT, CDR2 SNEGSKA (reference sequence). DNA of the CDR3: TGCAGTGCTAGAGACCCGCTTCAGGGGACAGCCGGGGAGCTGTTTTTT. Translating gives CSARDPLQGTAGELFF.

Only a few counts were recorded for this clonotype. This chain uses TRBV7-2 with TRBJ2-2; TRBD2 matches at 8 bases. Per germline, CDR1 SGHTA and CDR2 FQGNSA. J lost 6 bases, V lost 3 bases, and 9 bases had no gene match. The CDR3 length is 16 residues. The CDR3 loop is CASSLVSGGSPGELFF. The CDR3 DNA follows: TGTGCCAGCAGCTTGGTGTCGGGAGGGTCTCCCGGGGAGCTGTTTTTT. Filled out from reference TRBV7-2 and TRBJ2-2, the complete variable domain reads GAGVSQSPSNKVTEKGKDVELRCDPISGHTALYWYRQSLGQGLEFLIYFQGNSAPDKSGLPSDRFSAERTGGSVSTLTIQRTQQEDSAVYLCASSLVSGGSPGELFFGEGSRLTVL.